This is a list of T cell receptor beta chains from one sample in a study of shared clonotypes between healthy human individuals. Clones were read by immunoSEQ multiplex PCR, and TCRdb kept only the in-frame ones, dropping some. Among roughly 1,000,000 clones listed, about 80% were seen once. Sequenced input: memory CD4+ T cells from PBMCs. These receptors came from a man aged 18 to 29 in good health. Some clones in this sample may be carry-over from other donors' samples. CDR3s include the opening cysteine and the closing phenylalanine or tryptophan. The order of the fields is J gene, V gene, CDR3 protein.

j_call: TRBJ2-7; v_call: TRBV23-1; cdr3_aa: CASSQNRPSYEQYF
j_call: TRBJ1-2; v_call: TRBV20-1; cdr3_aa: CSAGTGLSYTF
j_call: TRBJ1-2; v_call: TRBV9; cdr3_aa: CASSVGTTNYGYTF
j_call: TRBJ1-3; v_call: TRBV9; cdr3_aa: CASSSGVGNTIYF
j_call: TRBJ2-6; v_call: TRBV7-3; cdr3_aa: CASSLDTGANVLTF
j_call: TRBJ1-5; v_call: TRBV5-8; cdr3_aa: CASSFDRSNQPQHF
j_call: TRBJ2-7; v_call: TRBV5-1; cdr3_aa: CASSFSPPGQGFYEQYF
j_call: TRBJ2-3; v_call: TRBV4-1; cdr3_aa: CASSPGQGGSTDTQYF
j_call: TRBJ2-1; v_call: TRBV7-6; cdr3_aa: CASSPNLLAAIPSSYNEQFF
j_call: TRBJ1-3; v_call: TRBV29-1; cdr3_aa: CSVEDLGSSGNTIYF
j_call: TRBJ2-5; v_call: TRBV5-6; cdr3_aa: CASSLPYRGRAETQYF
j_call: TRBJ1-5; v_call: TRBV7-2; cdr3_aa: CASSRGTVSNQPQHF
j_call: TRBJ2-3; v_call: TRBV27; cdr3_aa: CASSLLRGITDTQYF
j_call: TRBJ2-1; v_call: TRBV9; cdr3_aa: CASSVSPGGTHEQFF
j_call: TRBJ2-7; v_call: TRBV7-2; cdr3_aa: CASSLGRGEQYF
j_call: TRBJ1-6; v_call: TRBV27; cdr3_aa: CASSITGTGSPLHF
j_call: TRBJ1-1; v_call: TRBV5-1; cdr3_aa: CASSSGQTTEAFF
j_call: TRBJ2-3; v_call: TRBV4-3; cdr3_aa: CASSRENRGTSTDTQYF
j_call: TRBJ1-5; v_call: TRBV6-6; cdr3_aa: CASSYSEGIHQPQHF
j_call: TRBJ2-4; v_call: TRBV18; cdr3_aa: CASSPLDRGRGAKNIQYF
j_call: TRBJ1-4; v_call: TRBV10-2; cdr3_aa: CASSEGNEKLFF
j_call: TRBJ2-2; v_call: TRBV5-1; cdr3_aa: CASSLARVDTGELFF
j_call: TRBJ2-1; v_call: TRBV27; cdr3_aa: CASSLSGLAEYNEQFF
j_call: TRBJ1-1; v_call: TRBV19; cdr3_aa: CASSIEAQRGTEAFF
j_call: TRBJ2-7; v_call: TRBV7-2; cdr3_aa: CASSLDGTQTYEQYF
j_call: TRBJ2-3; v_call: TRBV4-3; cdr3_aa: CASKETLGDTQYF
j_call: TRBJ2-1; v_call: TRBV28; cdr3_aa: CASSELAGGAYNEQFF
j_call: TRBJ1-1; v_call: TRBV29-1; cdr3_aa: CSVATVGNTEAFF
j_call: TRBJ2-5; v_call: TRBV13; cdr3_aa: CASSPAGQETQYF
j_call: TRBJ2-5; v_call: TRBV28; cdr3_aa: CASSFSNGIQYF
j_call: TRBJ2-7; v_call: TRBV14; cdr3_aa: CASSQDGPRSEQYF
j_call: TRBJ1-2; v_call: TRBV6-6; cdr3_aa: CASSSTGGAGYTF
j_call: TRBJ1-1; v_call: TRBV20-1; cdr3_aa: CSASRPTEAFF
j_call: TRBJ1-2; v_call: TRBV28; cdr3_aa: CASSSRSIGYTF
j_call: TRBJ2-7; v_call: TRBV19; cdr3_aa: CASSIGSGPNEQYF
j_call: TRBJ2-3; v_call: TRBV11-2; cdr3_aa: CASSPWTGTDTQYF
j_call: TRBJ2-5; v_call: TRBV29-1; cdr3_aa: CSAGRAGVETQYF
j_call: TRBJ1-1; v_call: TRBV6-1; cdr3_aa: CASSAQTRSEAFF
j_call: TRBJ2-2; v_call: TRBV28; cdr3_aa: CASSSVSGGIAGELFF
j_call: TRBJ1-1; v_call: TRBV29-1; cdr3_aa: CSVRPRQAETEAFF
j_call: TRBJ1-4; v_call: TRBV5-4; cdr3_aa: CASSTYAGRINEKLFF
j_call: TRBJ2-7; v_call: TRBV30; cdr3_aa: CAWSAYEQYF
j_call: TRBJ1-2; v_call: TRBV6-6; cdr3_aa: CASSQDSFYGYTF
j_call: TRBJ2-2; v_call: TRBV5-1; cdr3_aa: CASSFTGQTGELFF
j_call: TRBJ2-7; v_call: TRBV11-2; cdr3_aa: CASSLAASGSFWSYEQYF
j_call: TRBJ2-2; v_call: TRBV10-2; cdr3_aa: CASSRAGGYTGELFF
j_call: TRBJ2-7; v_call: TRBV6-1; cdr3_aa: CASTAFSYEQYF
j_call: TRBJ2-3; v_call: TRBV5-1; cdr3_aa: CASSLGPANTDTQYF
j_call: TRBJ2-5; v_call: TRBV19; cdr3_aa: CASSPGGHSQETQYF
j_call: TRBJ2-5; v_call: TRBV7-9; cdr3_aa: CASSLGPGLQETQYF
j_call: TRBJ1-2; v_call: TRBV5-1; cdr3_aa: CASSLAGGQNYGYTF
j_call: TRBJ1-4; v_call: TRBV28; cdr3_aa: CASSGRQGAGEKLFF
j_call: TRBJ2-7; v_call: TRBV2; cdr3_aa: CASSEGGTLSYEQYF
j_call: TRBJ1-6; v_call: TRBV5-1; cdr3_aa: CASSSQTAGGSPLHF
j_call: TRBJ1-1; v_call: TRBV5-1; cdr3_aa: CASSSGDRTSEAFF